Shown below are 29 T cell receptor beta chains from a single sample sequenced in a study of cytomegalovirus exposure and HLA in healthy donors. The PCR contained 60 Vbeta and 13 Jbeta primers. Repertoires were generated with immunoSEQ multiplex PCR, while TCRdb's copy carries only in-frame clones and drops some. The specimen's table records about 51,000 clones. Specimen: PBMCs. These receptors all come from a man in his forties or fifties in good health and CMV-seropositive.

The rearrangement links TRBV28 to TRBJ1-2; D unclear. The CDR3 runs 16 residues. Per germline, CDR1 MDHEN and CDR2 SYDVKM. With 1 base removed from V and 6 bases from J, the gap between germline ends came to 18 bases. The chain's CDR3 is CASSLSTLLLQDGYTF. CDR3 nucleotide sequence: TGTGCCAGCAGTTTATCCACGCTCCTGCTCCAGGATGGCTACACCTTC.

The CDR3 loop reads CASSPKTYSYEQYF. In DNA, the CDR3 is TGTGCCAGCAGCCCCAAAACCTACTCCTACGAGCAGTACTTC. The chain is built from TRBV7-8 and TRBJ2-7; D is unresolved. The CDR3 totals 14 residues. Trimming cost V 5 bases and J 0 bases, with 11 bases left between them. Looked up from germline, CDR1 is SGHVS and CDR2 is FQNEAQ.

The chain uses TRBV29-1 and TRBJ2-7; tentatively, D is TRBD2 (6 bases). Between the trimmed V and J ends, which lost 7 bases and 6 bases, there was a span of 16 bases. The CDR3 has 12 residues. Germline CDR1 reads SQVTM; CDR2 reads ANQGSEA. This CDR3 reads CSAGLEGLEQYF. The DNA for the CDR3 is TGCAGCGCAGGCCTCGAGGGACTCGAGCAGTACTTC.

The chain couples TRBV28 to TRBJ2-1; the match to TRBD2 covers 7 bases. V lost 4 bases to trimming and J lost 4 bases; unmatched junction nucleotides: 10. Per germline, CDR1 MDHEN and CDR2 SYDVKM. This CDR3 is built from 16 residues. In DNA, the CDR3 is TGTGCCAGCAGTTACAGCGGGGCTAGCCAATACAATGAGCAGTTCTTC. Translated: CASSYSGASQYNEQFF.

V gene TRBV4-2 combines with J gene TRBJ2-2; possibly TRBD1 for D (5 bases). Germline-derived CDR1 and CDR2 are LGHNA and YNFKEQ. V was clipped by 0 bases and J by 6 bases, with 8 bases between them. The CDR3 consists of 14 residues. The CDR3 here is CASSQEGLSGELFF. CDR3 sequence (DNA): TGTGCCAGCAGCCAAGAGGGGCTGTCCGGGGAGCTGTTTTTT.

The chain couples TRBV14 to TRBJ2-1; 15 bases agree with TRBD2. CDR1 SGHDN and CDR2 FVKESK come from the germline V gene. CDR3 length: 18 residues. J gave up 1 base and V 5 bases, and 6 bases lay outside the gene matches. The DNA of the CDR3 is TGTGCCAGCAGCGGACTAGCGGGAGGGCCAAAGTCCTACAATGAGCAGTTCTTC. It translates to CASSGLAGGPKSYNEQFF.

The chain employs TRBV19 and TRBJ1-4; 7 nucleotides match TRBD1. Germline V CDR1 and CDR2: LNHDA, SQIVND (reference sequence). This CDR3 comprises 14 residues. Unmatched junction bases numbered 5, after V lost 9 bases and J lost 1 base. The CDR3 bases are TGTGCCAGGACAGGGAAAGGAACTAATGAAAAACTGTTTTTT. Protein product: CARTGKGTNEKLFF.

The rearrangement joins TRBV15 to TRBJ2-1, with a possible D match to TRBD2 (6 bases). The germline V gene encodes CDR1 LNHNV and CDR2 YYDKDF (reference sequence). CDR3 length: 13 residues. V was clipped by 0 bases and J by 10 bases, with 10 bases between them. The CDR3 nucleotides are TGTGCCACCAGCAGAGATGGGGCGGGAGAGCAGTTCTTC. Its protein is CATSRDGAGEQFF.

CDR3 amino acids: CATREGVTYNSPLHF. In nucleotides, the CDR3 is TGTGCCACGAGAGAGGGAGTCACCTATAATTCACCCCTCCACTTT. The chain combines TRBV30 with TRBJ1-6; D is ambiguous. The germline V gene has CDR1 GTSNPN and CDR2 SVGIG (reference sequence). The CDR3 is 15 amino acids. The V and J ends lost 8 bases and 2 bases respectively, with 16 bases between them.

The chain employs TRBV2 and TRBJ1-6, with D perhaps TRBD1 (6 bases). The CDR3 length is 12 residues. Trimming took off 7 bases at V and 14 bases at J, with 15 bases between the two ends. Germline CDR1 is SNHLY and CDR2 is FYNNEI. The CDR3 DNA is TGTGCCAGCACCCCGGACAGCAAAGCCCTCCACTTT. Translated, it gives CASTPDSKALHF.

The rearrangement joins TRBV27 to TRBJ2-1, with 9 bases fitting TRBD2. In germline, CDR1 is MNHEY, CDR2 SMNVEV (reference sequence). The CDR3 is 13 residues long. After removal of 7 bases from V and 9 bases from J, the junction contained 7 bases not matched to a gene. CDR3 coding DNA: TGTGCCAGCACGGCGGGAGGGCGGTTTGAGCAGTTCTTC. Translated, it gives CASTAGGRFEQFF.

On this clone: One end of the junction fails to match germline, which may point to a read error. In DNA, the CDR3 is TGTGCCATCAGTGAGGGTACGGGGGAAAGGCTCTTC. As protein: CAISEGTGERLF. V usage is TRBV10-3 and J usage is TRBJ2-1; D possibly corresponds to TRBD2 (6 bases). The CDR3 extends over 12 amino acids. Germline CDR1 ENHRY, CDR2 SYGVKD.

The chain recombines TRBV6-5 with TRBJ2-5; 8 nucleotides line up with TRBD1. The V segment lost 5 bases and the J segment 11 bases; nucleotides outside the gene matches: 13. The CDR3 totals 14 residues. CDR1 MNHEY and CDR2 SVGAGI come from the germline V gene. The CDR3 region has the DNA TGTGCCAGCAGTACTGGACAGGGAGGTGATGAGCAGTACTTC. As protein: CASSTGQGGDEQYF.

The chain links TRBV4-2 to TRBJ2-7; D is unresolved. Trimming stripped 0 bases from V and 3 bases from J, with 12 bases between. This CDR3 comprises 15 residues. The germline V gene has CDR1 LGHNA and CDR2 YNFKEQ. CDR3 loop: CASSQDIEQNYEQYF. The CDR3 DNA sequence: TGTGCCAGCAGCCAAGATATTGAACAGAACTACGAGCAGTACTTC.

J is TRBJ1-5 and V is TRBV12-5, with D hard to call. V dropped 0 bases and J dropped 1 base, with 7 bases sitting between them. Germline V gene data show CDR1 as LGHNT and CDR2 as FRNRAP. The CDR3 covers 15 residues. CDR3 loop: CASGLVWQSNQPQHF. In DNA form, the CDR3 reads TGTGCTAGTGGTTTGGTATGGCAGAGCAATCAGCCCCAGCATTTT.

In nucleotides, the CDR3 is TGTGCCAGCAGCCCTCCCCAGTCGAACACTGAAGCTTTCTTT. Amino acids: CASSPPQSNTEAFF. The V gene is TRBV28, the J gene TRBJ1-1; no clear D. Deletions cut 6 bases from V and 1 base from J, with 12 bases between. Germline V lookup: CDR1 MDHEN, CDR2 SYDVKM. The CDR3 length is 14 residues.

The rearrangement links TRBV19 to TRBJ2-7; 13 bases fit TRBD2. V shed 3 bases, J shed 3 bases, and the junction held 5 bases outside the gene matches. Looked up from germline, CDR1 is LNHDA and CDR2 is SQIVND (reference sequence). This CDR3 has 16 amino acids. The CDR3, as DNA: TGTGCCAGTAGTATCTGGGGACTAGCGGGGAACTACGAGCAGTACTTC. This gives the protein CASSIWGLAGNYEQYF.

This chain joins TRBV5-1 and TRBJ2-3, with TRBD2 matching 13 bases. In germline, CDR1 is SGHRS, CDR2 YFSETQ. Germline trimming cut 4 bases from V and 3 bases from J; bases unmatched to any gene: 5. The CDR3 is 16 residues long. The CDR3 DNA is TGCGCCAGCAGCCCCAGGACTAGCGGGAGAACAGATACGCAGTATTTT. It encodes CASSPRTSGRTDTQYF.

The V and J genes are TRBV30 and TRBJ2-1; unclear D gene. Germline V gene data show CDR1 as GTSNPN and CDR2 as SVGIG (reference sequence). The CDR3 is made up of 12 amino acids. V was shortened by 0 bases and J by 5 bases, with 5 bases between the two germline ends. The DNA of the CDR3 is TGTGCCTGGAGTGTCTTAAACAATGAGCAGTTCTTC. Translated: CAWSVLNNEQFF.

The gene calls are TRBV12-2 and TRBJ2-3; TRBD2 is taken as the D call from the table, unchecked against the DNA. TRBV12-2 is recorded as a pseudogene. The CDR3 loop spans 16 amino acids. The DNA for the CDR3 is TGTGCAAGTCGCCCACCCGGGGAAGCCGTGGCAGATACGCAGTATTTT. Its translation is CASRPPGEAVADTQYF.

The V call is TRBV6-1, the J call TRBJ1-1; 9 bases align to TRBD1. Trimming removed 6 bases from V and 4 bases from J; junction bases left unmatched: 9. The germline V gene encodes CDR1 MNHNS and CDR2 SASEGT. The CDR3 extends over 15 amino acids. DNA for the CDR3: TGTGCCAGCAGCTCCTCCACAGGGGGCGGCACTGAAGCTTTCTTT. Amino acids: CASSSSTGGGTEAFF.

The chain uses TRBV5-1 and TRBJ1-2; 8 bases agree with TRBD1. V dropped 3 bases and J dropped 2; count of bases not matched to a gene: 6. The CDR3 sequence is 15 residues long. Germline V gives CDR1 SGHRS, CDR2 YFSETQ. This CDR3 reads CASSSGQGGNYGYTF. For the CDR3, the DNA is TGCGCCAGCAGCTCAGGACAGGGAGGGAACTATGGCTACACCTTC.

The chain uses TRBV9 and TRBJ2-1; TRBD1 matches 8 bases. J gave up 2 bases and V 6 bases, and 7 bases lay outside the gene matches. The CDR3 is made up of 15 amino acids. Germline assignment: CDR1 SGDLS and CDR2 YYNGEE. The CDR3 DNA reads as TGTGCCAGCACCTCCGGGACAGGCACCTACAATGAGCAGTTCTTC. Amino acid sequence: CASTSGTGTYNEQFF.

The chain recombines TRBV10-3 with TRBJ2-3; TRBD2 matches at 10 bases. CDR3 length: 12 amino acids. Losses at the gene ends were 11 bases for V and 2 bases for J; bases not matched to a gene: 1. Germline CDR1 ENHRY, CDR2 SYGVKD. The chain's CDR3 is CAGTSDTDTQYF. In DNA form, the CDR3 reads TGTGCCGGGACTAGCGACACAGATACGCAGTATTTT.

The rearrangement joins TRBV27 to TRBJ1-5; possible D gene TRBD1, 5 bases. Between the trimmed V and J ends, which lost 10 bases and 0 bases, there was a span of 22 bases. This CDR3 is 17 amino acids long. CDR1 MNHEY and CDR2 SMNVEV come from the germline V gene (reference sequence). The CDR3 DNA reads TGTGCCACCTCCCCCCGGACATCCCCTTATAGCAATCAGCCCCAGCATTTT. It is translated as CATSPRTSPYSNQPQHF.

The rearrangement links TRBV29-1 to TRBJ2-1; possible D gene TRBD1, 6 bases. Looked up from germline, CDR1 is SQVTM and CDR2 is ANQGSEA. V lost 1 base and J 5 bases, leaving 9 bases between the germline ends. The CDR3 totals 13 residues. This CDR3 reads CSVEVSGDNEQFF. CDR3 coding DNA: TGCAGCGTTGAAGTATCAGGGGACAATGAGCAGTTCTTC.

CDR3 region: CASSVGGQLNTEAFF. In nucleotides, the CDR3 is TGTGCCAGCAGCGTCGGGGGACAGTTGAACACTGAAGCTTTCTTT. The V gene is TRBV9, the J gene TRBJ1-1; 7 bases are a match to TRBD1. V dropped 2 bases and J dropped 0; count of bases not matched to a gene: 4. The germline V gene encodes CDR1 SGDLS and CDR2 YYNGEE. CDR3 length: 15 amino acids.

This chain links TRBV5-1 with TRBJ2-2; D gene ambiguous. The V gene lost 0 bases and the J gene lost 4 bases, with 7 bases spanning the gap. The CDR3 contains 14 residues. Looked up from germline, CDR1 is SGHRS and CDR2 is YFSETQ. In DNA form, the CDR3 reads TGCGCCAGCAGCTTGGGGCAACGCACCGGGGAGCTGTTTTTT. It yields the protein CASSLGQRTGELFF.

The chain has TRBV28 and TRBJ1-2; D is possibly TRBD1 (6 bases). Germline V lookup: CDR1 MDHEN, CDR2 SYDVKM. The CDR3 length is 14 residues. Trimming removed 4 bases at V and 8 bases at J, with 17 bases between. The chain's CDR3 is CASSYPQGRTGYTF. In nucleotides, the CDR3 is TGTGCCAGCAGTTACCCCCAGGGGCGGACAGGCTACACCTTC.